Sequencing of this T cell receptor beta chain was carried out in a study of CXCR3-negative and CXCR3-positive naive CD8 T cells. Via 5' RACE with UMI labels, TRB cDNA libraries were prepared. Reanalyzing the 5' RACE reads, TCRdb keeps one entry per CDR3 protein, without DNA. The sample is made up of 130,000 to 150,000 distinct CDR3 sequences, and the top ten hold 0.25% to 0.3% of it. Germline CDR1 reads SGHRS; CDR2 reads YFSETQ. The CDR3 runs to 16 residues. Overall study findings and caveats: CXCR3-positive naive cells had more hydrophobic TRB CDR3s than CXCR3-negative naive cells.

Concerning this clonotype itself: The antigen remains undetermined.

The sequenced material came from naive CXCR3+ CD8+ T cells from blood. As for subset: CD45RO-CCR7+CD27+CD95- naive CD8+ T cells expressing CXCR3 (TNR3+). This TCR came from a human donor in good health. Some clones in this sample may be carry-over from other donors' samples. The chain combines TRBV5-1 with TRBJ2-2. The CDR3 is CASSLLAVDNTGELFF.